This T cell receptor (beta chain) was sequenced in a study of T cells in Graves' hyperthyroidism and ophthalmopathy. The overall study: Once the initial diagnosis was made, peripheral blood was obtained before any treatment.

Study conclusions and caveats: In the analysis, a 13 V-J model separated ophthalmopathy from stable hyperthyroidism.

V was pared by 5 bases and J by 6 bases, with 5 bases of the junction left unmatched. The germline CDR1 and CDR2 sequences are SGHAT and FQDESV (reference sequence). CDR3 length: 14 residues. This clonotype came up many times. Its antigen is unknown. Amplification targeted TCR beta CDR3 regions from RNA transcripts. An initial round of RT-PCR targeting the TCR CDR3 relied on the HTBI primer set. TCRdb analysed the multiplex PCR reads with MiXCR anew, one entry per CDR3 protein. The data contain almost 500,000 distinct CDR3 sequences, approximately 23% of them seen just once; the ten biggest clones take up around 50%.

The source of this sequence is a woman in her seventies with Graves' ophthalmopathy. Source material: blood. The gene calls are TRBV11-1 and TRBJ2-7; 12 bases match TRBD1. CDR3 loop: CASSTGQGAGEQYF. As DNA, the CDR3 is TGTGCCAGCAGCACGGGACAGGGGGCAGGCGAGCAGTACTTC.